This TCR beta chain was recovered during a study of blood T cell repertoires in COVID-19. About the research overall: T cells, B-cell-depleted T cells, or PBMCs provided the cDNA or gDNA that served as material.

Germline V gene data show CDR1 as LGHDT and CDR2 as YNNKEL (reference sequence). The CDR3 runs 14 residues. The ends were cut back, 6 bases at V and 2 bases at J, with 10 bases in the middle. In the original analysis: Quantification of nucleated cells was approximated via reference gene primer amplification. Sequenced by immunoSEQ multiplex PCR; TCRdb stores in-frame clones only, minus some. The D gene and trimming were derived from the DNA, and the V and J assignments and clone size from that table. This table has about half a million clones, approximately 90% appearing once. Individuals aged roughly 18 to 95 years were recruited from roughly 23 US areas. Cohorts were assigned according to the clinical history that participants reported.

This sequence was found in a woman aged 55-70 years who had recovered from COVID-19. What was sequenced was PBMCs or T cells enriched from blood (not recorded which). The rearrangement links TRBV3-1 (or the pseudogene TRBV3-2) to TRBJ2-2; no reliable D call. CDR3 sequence: CASSPSGNTGELFF. For the CDR3, the DNA is TGTGCCAGCAGTCCTTCAGGAAACACCGGGGAGCTGTTTTTT.